This TCR beta chain was identified in a study of post-analysis software for immune sequencing data. About the research overall: The disease courses spanned relapsing-remitting, secondary progressive and progressive-relapsing forms of multiple sclerosis. General study results and limits: Analysis by F measure revealed that same-batch samples clustered strongly together. A few TRBV segments appeared more often in patients than in controls, and TRBV5-6, TRBV5-1 and TRBV20-1 were among these.

This clonotype turned up a few times. Its antigen is not identified. Prepared TCR beta cDNA libraries contained unique molecular identifiers. Each sample of roughly 0.9 to 10 million input T cells yielded roughly 500,000 cDNA molecules, so each molecule approximated one T cell. TCRdb itself ran the PCR reads through MiXCR, one entry per CDR3 protein. The sample has 380,000 or so distinct CDR3 sequences; 30% to 45% are singletons. Trimming cost V 5 bases and J 4 bases; bases outside gene matches: 9. CDR1 and CDR2 from the germline V gene are SGHTA and FQGNSA. The length of the CDR3 is 17 residues. The sequencing input was blood. This chain connects TRBV7-2 to TRBJ2-5; the match to TRBD2 covers 14 bases. The sequence was obtained from a girl aged 10 to 17 with multiple sclerosis. The CDR3 region is CASSPPGLAGGLETQYF. DNA for the CDR3: TGTGCCAGCAGCCCCCCAGGACTAGCGGGGGGCCTAGAGACCCAGTACTTC.